Listed below are T cell receptor beta chains from one sample, sequenced in a study of T cells in Graves' hyperthyroidism and ophthalmopathy. MiXCR, applied by TCRdb to the multiplex PCR reads, yields one record per CDR3 protein. Of fewer than 400,000 distinct CDR3 sequences in the sample, roughly 17% were seen once. Sequences were obtained from blood. These receptors all come from a man aged 30-40 years with Graves' hyperthyroidism. Both conserved end residues are part of each CDR3. D genes are given only for firm matches. Part of the rows lack a size; the others show once, few, many or a class for expanded clones.

clone_size: .; v_call: TRBV29-1; d_call: .; j_call: TRBJ1-2; cdr3_nt: TGCAGCGTTGTAATTGGGGCTAACTATGGCTACACCTTC; cdr3_aa: CSVVIGANYGYTF
clone_size: few; v_call: TRBV27; d_call: TRBD2; j_call: TRBJ2-1; cdr3_nt: TGTGCCAGCAGTTTAAGGGGGACTAGCAATCTGTTCTTC; cdr3_aa: CASSLRGTSNLFF
clone_size: many; v_call: TRBV28; d_call: TRBD2; j_call: TRBJ2-7; cdr3_nt: TGTGCCAGCAGCCCCCCGTGGCTAGCGGGAGAGTACGAGCAGTACTTC; cdr3_aa: CASSPPWLAGEYEQYF
clone_size: few; v_call: TRBV5-1; d_call: TRBD2; j_call: TRBJ2-1; cdr3_nt: TGCGCCAGCAGCAAGACTAGCGGGAATCGTGATGAGCAGTTCTTC; cdr3_aa: CASSKTSGNRDEQFF
clone_size: few; v_call: TRBV11-3; d_call: .; j_call: TRBJ2-1; cdr3_nt: TGTGCCAGCAATTACGGAACTACCTCGGCCGATGAGCAGTTCTTC; cdr3_aa: CASNYGTTSADEQFF
clone_size: .; v_call: TRBV6-1; d_call: .; j_call: TRBJ1-5; cdr3_nt: TGTGCCAGCAGTGAACCCCTGGGCGGTAGGTACGATCAGCCCCAGCATTTT; cdr3_aa: CASSEPLGGRYDQPQHF
clone_size: many; v_call: TRBV10-3; d_call: .; j_call: TRBJ2-7; cdr3_nt: TGTGCCATCAGTGCGGGGCCCGAGCAGTACTTC; cdr3_aa: CAISAGPEQYF
clone_size: .; v_call: TRBV2; d_call: TRBD1; j_call: TRBJ1-5; cdr3_nt: TGTGCCAGCAGGGCCGGGACAGGGCGTTATCAGCCCCAGCATTTT; cdr3_aa: CASRAGTGRYQPQHF
clone_size: few; v_call: TRBV12-3/TRBV12-4; d_call: .; j_call: TRBJ1-3; cdr3_nt: TGTGCCAGCACCCCTCTCCGGACTGGAAACACCATATATTTT; cdr3_aa: CASTPLRTGNTIYF
clone_size: many; v_call: TRBV28; d_call: TRBD2; j_call: TRBJ2-7; cdr3_nt: TGTGCCAGCAGTTTAGGTAGCGGGAATGCCGAGCAGTACTTC; cdr3_aa: CASSLGSGNAEQYF
clone_size: few; v_call: TRBV7-9; d_call: TRBD2; j_call: TRBJ2-1; cdr3_nt: TGTGCCAGCAGCCATGGACTAGCGCGACACAATGAGCAGTTCTTC; cdr3_aa: CASSHGLARHNEQFF
clone_size: .; v_call: TRBV29-1; d_call: TRBD1; j_call: TRBJ2-5; cdr3_nt: TGCAGCGCCCGGACAGGGAGAGTTGGAGAGACCCAGTACTTC; cdr3_aa: CSARTGRVGETQYF
clone_size: few; v_call: TRBV14; d_call: .; j_call: TRBJ2-2; cdr3_nt: TGTGCCAGCAGCCTTCTCGGAGAGAGGCCGACCGGGGAGCTGTTTTTT; cdr3_aa: CASSLLGERPTGELFF
clone_size: many; v_call: TRBV10-3; d_call: .; j_call: TRBJ2-3; cdr3_nt: TGTGCCATTCAGGAGGCTAGCACAGATACGCAGTATTTT; cdr3_aa: CAIQEASTDTQYF
clone_size: many; v_call: TRBV12-3/TRBV12-4; d_call: .; j_call: TRBJ1-5; cdr3_nt: TGTGCCAGCAGTCGATCAGGGGATAATCAGCCCCAGCATTTT; cdr3_aa: CASSRSGDNQPQHF
clone_size: many; v_call: TRBV30; d_call: .; j_call: TRBJ1-1; cdr3_nt: TGTGCCTGGAGGCGCAGGACGAACACTGAAGCTTTCTTT; cdr3_aa: CAWRRRTNTEAFF
clone_size: many; v_call: TRBV6-1; d_call: TRBD2; j_call: TRBJ2-7; cdr3_nt: TGTGCCAGCAGTAACCTAGCGGCGACGATCTACGAGCAGTACTTC; cdr3_aa: CASSNLAATIYEQYF
clone_size: many; v_call: TRBV2; d_call: TRBD1; j_call: TRBJ2-1; cdr3_nt: TGTGCCAGCAGTAATTACAGGGGCGGTGAGCAGTTCTTC; cdr3_aa: CASSNYRGGEQFF
clone_size: .; v_call: TRBV27; d_call: .; j_call: TRBJ2-3; cdr3_nt: TGTGCCAGCAGTTCCGTCACGGTCGGCACAGATACGCAGTATTTT; cdr3_aa: CASSSVTVGTDTQYF
clone_size: few; v_call: TRBV20-1; d_call: .; j_call: TRBJ1-5; cdr3_nt: TGCAGTGCTAGCGAGGTCTGGGACCCAAATCAGCCCCAGCATTTT; cdr3_aa: CSASEVWDPNQPQHF
clone_size: many; v_call: TRBV2; d_call: TRBD1; j_call: TRBJ2-1; cdr3_nt: TGTGCCAGCAGTACCGGACAGGGGCCCTACAATGAGCAGTTCTTC; cdr3_aa: CASSTGQGPYNEQFF
clone_size: many; v_call: TRBV10-3; d_call: .; j_call: TRBJ1-6; cdr3_nt: TGTGCCATCAGTGGGGGGGATTCACCCCTCCACTTT; cdr3_aa: CAISGGDSPLHF
clone_size: .; v_call: TRBV19; d_call: .; j_call: TRBJ1-5; cdr3_nt: TGTGCCAGTAGTAGGGAGGGAGATCAGCCCCAGCATTTT; cdr3_aa: CASSREGDQPQHF
clone_size: .; v_call: TRBV12-3/TRBV12-4; d_call: TRBD1; j_call: TRBJ2-4; cdr3_nt: TGTGCCAGCAGTTCCGGGACAGCTTCCCTTCAGTACTTC; cdr3_aa: CASSSGTASLQYF
clone_size: many; v_call: TRBV6-1; d_call: .; j_call: TRBJ2-7; cdr3_nt: TGTGCCAGCAGTGCCGGGAGCTCCTACGAGCAGTACTTC; cdr3_aa: CASSAGSSYEQYF
clone_size: few; v_call: TRBV5-6; d_call: .; j_call: TRBJ1-6; cdr3_nt: TGTGCCAGCAGCTTTTCCTATAATTCACCCCTCCACTTT; cdr3_aa: CASSFSYNSPLHF
clone_size: many; v_call: TRBV2; d_call: TRBD2; j_call: TRBJ2-1; cdr3_nt: TGTGCCAGCAGTGAGGGACTAGCGGGAGGTGAGCAGTTCTTC; cdr3_aa: CASSEGLAGGEQFF
clone_size: many; v_call: TRBV13; d_call: TRBD1; j_call: TRBJ1-1; cdr3_nt: TGTGCCAGCAGCTTATTGGGACAGGGTGGGCCTCCTGAAGCTTTCTTT; cdr3_aa: CASSLLGQGGPPEAFF
clone_size: many; v_call: TRBV11-3; d_call: .; j_call: TRBJ2-2; cdr3_nt: TGTGCCAGCAGCTTAAGTTTCGAGTTCGCGAACACCGGGGAGCTGTTTTTT; cdr3_aa: CASSLSFEFANTGELFF
clone_size: many; v_call: TRBV7-8; d_call: .; j_call: TRBJ1-2; cdr3_nt: TGTGCCAGCAGCTCCGGGGGACACTCCTATGGCTACACCTTC; cdr3_aa: CASSSGGHSYGYTF
clone_size: .; v_call: TRBV6-2/TRBV6-3; d_call: .; j_call: TRBJ1-1; cdr3_nt: TGTGCCAGCCCCTCAGGGGTCTGGGACACTGAAGCTTTCTTT; cdr3_aa: CASPSGVWDTEAFF
clone_size: many; v_call: TRBV12-3/TRBV12-4; d_call: TRBD2; j_call: TRBJ2-1; cdr3_nt: TGTGCCAGCAGTTTTGGGCTAGCGGGTCCAAAGGAGAATGAGCAGTTCTTC; cdr3_aa: CASSFGLAGPKENEQFF
clone_size: many; v_call: TRBV28; d_call: .; j_call: TRBJ1-1; cdr3_nt: TGTGCCAGCAGTTTACAAGCAGGGGCTGCTGAAGCTTTCTTT; cdr3_aa: CASSLQAGAAEAFF
clone_size: .; v_call: TRBV6-1; d_call: .; j_call: TRBJ1-5; cdr3_nt: TGTGCCAGCAGCGCCGCTCCGACTAGCCATCAGCCCCAGCATTTT; cdr3_aa: CASSAAPTSHQPQHF
clone_size: many; v_call: TRBV5-5; d_call: .; j_call: TRBJ2-3; cdr3_nt: TGTGCCAGCAGCTTATTGGCAGAAGATACGCAGTATTTT; cdr3_aa: CASSLLAEDTQYF
clone_size: many; v_call: TRBV5-8; d_call: TRBD2; j_call: TRBJ2-7; cdr3_nt: TGTGCCAGCAGCCGACTAGCGGACTACGAGCAGTACTTC; cdr3_aa: CASSRLADYEQYF
clone_size: .; v_call: TRBV6-6; d_call: .; j_call: TRBJ2-2; cdr3_nt: TGTGCCAGCAGTTACTCTGAGGGACCCGGGGAGCTGTTTTTT; cdr3_aa: CASSYSEGPGELFF
clone_size: many; v_call: TRBV12-3/TRBV12-4; d_call: .; j_call: TRBJ2-2; cdr3_nt: TGTGCCAGCAGACGAGGTACAGCGGGCACCGGGGAGCTGTTTTTT; cdr3_aa: CASRRGTAGTGELFF
clone_size: few; v_call: TRBV5-1; d_call: .; j_call: TRBJ2-7; cdr3_nt: TGCGCCAGCAGCCCGGAAAGAGCCCCCTACGAGCAGTACTTC; cdr3_aa: CASSPERAPYEQYF
clone_size: once; v_call: TRBV7-6; d_call: TRBD2; j_call: TRBJ2-1; cdr3_nt: TGTACCAGCAGCGGCGGCGGGAGGGCCTACAATGAGCAGTTCTTC; cdr3_aa: CTSSGGGRAYNEQFF
clone_size: .; v_call: TRBV7-9; d_call: .; j_call: TRBJ2-5; cdr3_nt: TGTGCCAGCGTTAGGCCCAGAGAAGAGACCCAGTACTTC; cdr3_aa: CASVRPREETQYF
clone_size: .; v_call: TRBV20-1; d_call: TRBD1; j_call: TRBJ1-1; cdr3_nt: TGCAGTGCTACCTTTGGACAGGGTTTGAACACTGAAGCTTTCTTT; cdr3_aa: CSATFGQGLNTEAFF
clone_size: few; v_call: TRBV5-6; d_call: .; j_call: TRBJ2-1; cdr3_nt: TGTGCCAGCAGCCCGCCCCGGTTCGGCAATGAGCAGTTCTTC; cdr3_aa: CASSPPRFGNEQFF
clone_size: many; v_call: TRBV2; d_call: TRBD2; j_call: TRBJ2-1; cdr3_nt: TGTGCCCTTCACGCGCTAGCGGGATACAATGAGCAGTTCTTC; cdr3_aa: CALHALAGYNEQFF
clone_size: many; v_call: TRBV18; d_call: .; j_call: TRBJ2-2; cdr3_nt: TGTGCCAGCTCATCAGACTACGCCGGGGAGCTGTTTTTT; cdr3_aa: CASSSDYAGELFF
clone_size: many; v_call: TRBV3-1; d_call: .; j_call: TRBJ2-7; cdr3_nt: TGTGCCAGCAGCCAAGATTCCATCTCGGGGGTGTACTTC; cdr3_aa: CASSQDSISGVYF